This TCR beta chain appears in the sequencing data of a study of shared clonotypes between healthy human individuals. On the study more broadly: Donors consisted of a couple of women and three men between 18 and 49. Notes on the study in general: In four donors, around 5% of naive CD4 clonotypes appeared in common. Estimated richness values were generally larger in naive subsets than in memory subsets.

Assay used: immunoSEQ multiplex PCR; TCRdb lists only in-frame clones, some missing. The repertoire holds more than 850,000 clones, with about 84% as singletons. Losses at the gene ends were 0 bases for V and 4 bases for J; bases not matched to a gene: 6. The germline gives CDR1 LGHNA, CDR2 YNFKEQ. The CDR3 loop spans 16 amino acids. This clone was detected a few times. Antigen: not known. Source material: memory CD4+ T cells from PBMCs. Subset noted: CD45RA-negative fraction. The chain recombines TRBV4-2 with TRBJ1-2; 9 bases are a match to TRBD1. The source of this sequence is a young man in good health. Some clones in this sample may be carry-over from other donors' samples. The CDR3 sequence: CASSQETGQGFYGYTF. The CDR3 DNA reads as TGTGCCAGCAGCCAAGAAACCGGACAGGGGTTCTATGGCTACACCTTC.